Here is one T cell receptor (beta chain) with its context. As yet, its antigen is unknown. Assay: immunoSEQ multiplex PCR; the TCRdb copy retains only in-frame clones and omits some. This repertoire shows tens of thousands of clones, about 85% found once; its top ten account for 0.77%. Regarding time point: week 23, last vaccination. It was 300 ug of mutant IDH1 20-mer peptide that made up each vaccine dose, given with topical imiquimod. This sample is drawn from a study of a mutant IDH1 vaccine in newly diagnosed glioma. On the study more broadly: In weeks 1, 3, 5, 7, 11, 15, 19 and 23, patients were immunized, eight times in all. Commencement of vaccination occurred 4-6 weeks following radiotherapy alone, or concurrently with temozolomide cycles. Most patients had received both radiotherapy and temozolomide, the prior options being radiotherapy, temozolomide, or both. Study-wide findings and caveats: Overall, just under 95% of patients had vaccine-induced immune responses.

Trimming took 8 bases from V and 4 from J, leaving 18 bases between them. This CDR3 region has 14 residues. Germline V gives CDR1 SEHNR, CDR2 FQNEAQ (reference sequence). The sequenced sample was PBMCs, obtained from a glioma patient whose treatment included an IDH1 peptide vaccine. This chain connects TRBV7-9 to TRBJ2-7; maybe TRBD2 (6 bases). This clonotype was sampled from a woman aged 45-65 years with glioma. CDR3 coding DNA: TGTGCCAGCGGGAGCGGGTTCCTTCCTTACGAGCAGTACTTC. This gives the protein CASGSGFLPYEQYF.